This T cell receptor beta chain was recorded in a study of T cell responses to AZD1222 COVID-19 vaccine. Points from the study as a whole: Baseline seropositivity characterized only a handful of AZD1222 recipients. The donor group comprised mostly white British people and more females; the analysis possibly underestimated clonal diversity. Spike regions recognized by vaccine-associated CD4 TCRs spanned the protein, led by 160-218 and 743-854.

This table comes from immunoSEQ multiplex PCR, and its TCRdb copy is limited to in-frame clones, with some not included. The data contain under 200,000 clones, more than 80% of them seen just once; the ten biggest clones take up 3.6%. In regard to this clone: Its antigen remains unknown.

This sequence originates from an adult who received the MenACWY meningococcal vaccine as a control. Sequences were derived from peripheral blood, sampled 28 days after the second dose of the MenACWY control vaccine.

The CDR3 DNA sequence: TGTGCCAGTAGTATTGTTCAGGGTGCACCTCAGCCCCAGCATTTT. It codes for CASSIVQGAPQPQHF. The chain uses TRBV19 and TRBJ1-5; perhaps TRBD1 as D (5 bases). The CDR3 has 15 amino acids. Deletions cut 3 bases from V and 6 bases from J, with 15 bases between. Germline V gene lookup returns CDR1 LNHDA and CDR2 SQIVND (reference sequence).